The 31 T cell receptor beta chains presented below share a single source sample, sequenced in a study of Tregs in tolerant kidney transplant recipients. Libraries were prepared by immunoSEQ multiplex PCR; TCRdb keeps only in-frame clonotypes and omits some of them. The sample lists 240,000 or so clones, 80% to 85% occurring once. Specimen: CD4+ T cells from blood. These receptors were obtained from a human donor in good health.

The rearrangement links TRBV11-2 to TRBJ2-1; 10 nucleotides line up with TRBD1. V was pared by 5 bases and J by 8 bases, with 6 bases of the junction left unmatched. CDR3 length: 14 amino acids. Germline values: CDR1 SGHAT, CDR2 FQNNGV. DNA for the CDR3: TGTGCCAGCAGCCAACGACAGGGGGCGGATGAGCAGTTCTTC. Protein product: CASSQRQGADEQFF.

The chain is built from TRBV18 and TRBJ2-1, with 7 positions matching TRBD2. The CDR3 is 16 amino acids. CDR1 and CDR2 from the germline V gene are KGHSH and LQKENI. With 0 bases clipped from V and 4 bases from J, the junction kept 6 bases outside the gene matches. The CDR3 here is CASSPPVISGYNEQFF. For the CDR3, the DNA is TGTGCCAGCTCACCACCAGTTATTAGCGGGTACAATGAGCAGTTCTTC.

The gene calls are TRBV6-6 and TRBJ2-1; the D gene could be TRBD1 or TRBD2 (5 bases each). Germline CDR1 and CDR2: MNHNY and SVGAGI (reference sequence). The germline V and J ends were trimmed by 0 bases and 5 bases, with 11 bases remaining between them. The CDR3 contains 15 residues. CDR3 sequence reads: CASSYSILGDNEQFF. CDR3 DNA: TGTGCCAGCAGTTACTCGATATTGGGGGACAATGAGCAGTTCTTC.

The genes are TRBV4-1 and TRBJ1-3; D gene unclear. Germline CDR1 and CDR2: MGHRA and YSYEKL. The CDR3 runs 17 residues. The germline V and J ends were trimmed by 0 bases and 0 bases, with 12 bases remaining between them. CDR3 DNA sequence: TGCGCCAGCAGCCAAGAAGTCAGGTTCGGCTCTGGAAACACCATATATTTT. Amino acid sequence: CASSQEVRFGSGNTIYF.

The V and J genes are TRBV6-1 and TRBJ2-1; D might be TRBD1 (6 bases). Germline values: CDR1 MNHNS, CDR2 SASEGT. The V gene lost 8 bases and the J gene lost 0 bases, with 14 bases spanning the gap. CDR3 length: 15 amino acids. For the CDR3, the DNA is TGTGCCAGCTCGGAACAGGGTAGCTCCTACAATGAGCAGTTCTTC. Translated: CASSEQGSSYNEQFF.

The chain has TRBV5-1 and TRBJ2-5; TRBD2 matches at 11 bases. This CDR3 comprises 17 residues. CDR1 is SGHRS, CDR2 YFSETQ, per germline. V shed 0 bases and J 4 bases; nucleotides not matched to a gene: 8. The CDR3 spells CASSLAVLAGGRETQYF. The CDR3 DNA reads as TGCGCCAGCAGCTTGGCCGTGTTAGCGGGGGGGAGAGAGACCCAGTACTTC.

DNA for the CDR3: TGTGCCAGCAGTTACTCGGACAGGGCTATGGCTGAAGCTTTCTTT. It is translated as CASSYSDRAMAEAFF. The chain links TRBV6-5 to TRBJ1-1; 8 bases are a match to TRBD1. CDR3 length equals 15 residues. Trimming at V came to 0 bases and at J to 6 bases, leaving 6 bases not matched to a gene. Germline V gene lookup returns CDR1 MNHEY and CDR2 SVGAGI.

V is TRBV7-2 and J is TRBJ2-7, with D perhaps TRBD1 (7 bases). The CDR3 sequence is 15 residues long. Germline V gene lookup returns CDR1 SGHTA and CDR2 FQGNSA. V shed 5 bases and J shed 5 bases, with 19 bases lying between them. The CDR3 coding sequence is TGTGCCAGCAGCAAGCGGGTGACAGGGTGGGACGAGCAGTACTTC. This gives the protein CASSKRVTGWDEQYF.

Only one count was recorded for this clone. The genes are TRBV18 and TRBJ2-7; D is ambiguous. CDR1 and CDR2 (germline): KGHSH, LQKENI. CDR3 length equals 13 residues. The germline V and J ends were trimmed by 0 bases and 5 bases, with 8 bases remaining between them. The CDR3, as DNA: TGTGCCAGCTCACCACCAGGTAGAAACGAGCAGTACTTC. Translating gives CASSPPGRNEQYF.

The chain recombines TRBV6-6 with TRBJ1-5, with 7 bases that match TRBD1. CDR3 size: 16 residues. J was trimmed by 2 bases and V by 7 bases; bases with no gene match: 11. Germline V gives CDR1 MNHNY, CDR2 SVGAGI (reference sequence). The CDR3 sequence: CASTLLTGLGNQPQHF. CDR3 sequence (DNA): TGTGCCAGCACCCTACTGACAGGGTTGGGCAATCAGCCCCAGCATTTT.

This clone was observed a few times. The chain employs TRBV6-6 and TRBJ1-2; 9 positions match TRBD1. Germline V gives CDR1 MNHNY, CDR2 SVGAGI (reference sequence). With 6 bases clipped from V and 4 bases from J, the junction kept 6 bases outside the gene matches. This CDR3 spans 14 amino acids. The CDR3 bases are TGTGCCAGCAGGACCACGGGACAGGGCTATGGCTACACCTTC. Its protein is CASRTTGQGYGYTF.

With regard to this clone: The sample holds other DNA sequences that translate to the same CDR3. V and J are TRBV4-1 and TRBJ1-6; no clear D gene. The CDR3 spans 17 residues. Germline lookup yields CDR1 MGHRA and CDR2 YSYEKL. V dropped 1 base and J dropped 0 bases, with 10 bases sitting between them. In nucleotides, the CDR3 is TGCGCCAGCAGCCAAGGGAGGGCCAGCTCCTATAATTCACCCCTCCACTTT. It yields the protein CASSQGRASSYNSPLHF.

The chain recombines TRBV6-1 with TRBJ1-5; TRBD1 is a possible D gene (5 bases). Germline V gives CDR1 MNHNS, CDR2 SASEGT. V was cut by 0 bases and J by 2 bases, with 14 bases left in between. The CDR3 contains 17 residues. The CDR3 DNA follows: TGTGCCAGCAGTGAAGCAGGTGGAGGGGAGGGCAATCAGCCCCAGCATTTT. It codes for CASSEAGGGEGNQPQHF.

This chain joins TRBV5-5 and TRBJ1-3; D is ambiguous. Trimming shortened V by 4 bases and J by 0 bases, and 17 bases separated the two germline ends. Germline CDR1 reads SGHKS; CDR2 reads YYEKEE (reference sequence). This CDR3 has 17 amino acids. Here the CDR3 reads CASSKNIDLSSGNTIYF. CDR3 in DNA: TGTGCCAGCAGCAAAAACATCGACCTGAGCTCTGGAAACACCATATATTTT.

This clone has only one observation. This chain uses TRBV9 with TRBJ2-6; D is possibly TRBD1 (6 bases). The V and J ends lost 2 bases and 1 base respectively, with 13 bases between them. Looked up from germline, CDR1 is SGDLS and CDR2 is YYNGEE. The CDR3 contains 17 residues. The CDR3 is CASSVSTGPSGANVLTF. The CDR3 region has the DNA TGTGCCAGCAGCGTCAGCACAGGGCCATCTGGGGCCAACGTCCTGACTTTC.

The DNA for the CDR3 is TGTGCCAGCAGCTTGTCGATCAACACTGAAGCTTTCTTT. Encoded protein: CASSLSINTEAFF. The chain recombines TRBV7-2 with TRBJ1-1; the D is unclear. Germline lookup yields CDR1 SGHTA and CDR2 FQGNSA. The length of the CDR3 is 13 residues. The germline V and J ends were trimmed by 3 bases and 2 bases, with 7 bases remaining between them.

Comment on this clone: An end of the junction differs from the germline gene, which may be a read error. The chain has TRBV2 and TRBJ1-1; TRBD1 matches at 10 bases. CDR3 length equals 14 residues. Germline CDR1 SNHLY, CDR2 FYNNEI. The CDR3 sequence is CAGRDRGMNTEAFF. The CDR3 coding sequence is TGTGCCGGCAGGGACAGGGGTATGAACACTGAAGCTTTCTTT.

The rearrangement uses TRBV5-1 and TRBJ2-4, with 8 positions matching TRBD2. Germline V CDR1 and CDR2: SGHRS, YFSETQ. The CDR3 has 16 residues. With V trimmed by 3 bases and J by 0 bases, 5 bases remained unmatched. CDR3 sequence: CASSSPGLEAKNIQYF. The CDR3 bases are TGCGCCAGCAGCTCTCCGGGACTAGAAGCCAAAAACATTCAGTACTTC.

The chain recombines TRBV11-2 with TRBJ1-4; 10 bases map to TRBD1. Germline trimming cut 0 bases from V and 5 bases from J; bases unmatched to any gene: 9. The CDR3 extends over 18 amino acids. Germline values: CDR1 SGHAT, CDR2 FQNNGV. The CDR3 reads CASSLDPPTGGWNEKLFF. CDR3 DNA: TGTGCCAGCAGCTTAGATCCCCCGACAGGGGGCTGGAATGAAAAACTGTTTTTT.

The CDR3 reads CASSQGPTKETQYF. The CDR3 DNA reads as TGTGCCAGCAGCCAGGGGCCTACAAAAGAGACCCAGTACTTC. V gene TRBV5-4 combines with J gene TRBJ2-5; TRBD1 might be the D (6 bases). V dropped 4 bases and J dropped 3 bases, with 13 bases sitting between them. The germline V gene encodes CDR1 SGHNT and CDR2 YYREEE (reference sequence). This CDR3 is built from 14 residues.

CDR3 DNA: TGTGCCAGCAGCGAGAGCCCCTCCGGGGGGGCCTTCGAGCAGTACTTC. Translation: CASSESPSGGAFEQYF. J is TRBJ2-7 and V is TRBV9; 8 bases agree with TRBD2. The ends lost 3 bases at V and 6 bases at J; junction bases unmatched: 14. Per germline, CDR1 SGDLS and CDR2 YYNGEE. This CDR3 has 16 amino acids.

The genes are TRBV5-4 and TRBJ2-6; 8 positions match TRBD2. CDR3 size: 16 residues. In germline, CDR1 is SGHNT, CDR2 YYREEE (reference sequence). Trimming cost V 9 bases and J 0 bases; bases outside gene matches: 8. This CDR3 is CAIRGGQNSGANVLTF. The CDR3, as DNA: TGTGCCATCCGCGGGGGGCAAAACTCTGGGGCCAACGTCCTGACTTTC.

In this sample, this clone turned up once. The same CDR3 also results from other DNA sequences found in this sample. The chain joins TRBV21-1 to TRBJ2-5. TRBV21-1 corresponds to a pseudogene. The CDR3 extends over 11 amino acids. CDR3 DNA sequence: TGCGCCAGCAGCAGTGGGGAGACCCAGTACTTC. Residues: CASSSGETQYF.

CDR3 coding DNA: TGTGCCAGTAGCCTCGACAGGGGGTGGCAGCCCCAGCATTTT. It yields the protein CASSLDRGWQPQHF. The V and J genes are TRBV19 and TRBJ1-5, with 9 bases matching TRBD1. The V and J ends lost 6 bases and 7 bases, in that order; junction bases with no gene match: 7. The CDR3 sequence is 14 residues long. In germline, CDR1 is LNHDA, CDR2 SQIVND (reference sequence).

The chain couples TRBV6-5 to TRBJ1-1; TRBD1 aligns across 10 bases. Germline V gene data show CDR1 as MNHEY and CDR2 as SVGAGI. This CDR3 is 14 amino acids long. Germline trimming cut 6 bases from V and 1 base from J; bases unmatched to any gene: 2. The CDR3 bases are TGTGCCAGCAGGGGACAGGGGAGGAACACTGAAGCTTTCTTT. Protein: CASRGQGRNTEAFF.

The gene calls are TRBV9 and TRBJ1-4; the D is unclear. Germline CDR1 and CDR2: SGDLS and YYNGEE. This CDR3 is built from 16 residues. Trimming took off 3 bases at V and 3 bases at J, with 15 bases between the two ends. In DNA, the CDR3 is TGTGCCAGCAGCGGCGGCTCCGGGGAACCTAATGAAAAACTGTTTTTT. Translation: CASSGGSGEPNEKLFF.

This sequence joins TRBV30 and TRBJ1-6; D may be TRBD1 (6 bases). The CDR3 extends over 15 amino acids. The germline V gene encodes CDR1 GTSNPN and CDR2 SVGIG (reference sequence). Trimming took 3 bases from V and 7 from J, leaving 16 bases between them. CDR3 residues: CAWSSTGTFNSPLHF. CDR3 nucleotide sequence: TGTGCCTGGAGCTCGACAGGCACTTTCAATTCACCCCTCCACTTT.

The V gene is TRBV11-1, the J gene TRBJ2-5; D is unresolved. The CDR3 runs to 12 residues. V shed 4 bases and J shed 2 bases, with 5 bases lying between them. From germline, CDR1 is SGHAT and CDR2 FQDESV (reference sequence). CDR3: CASSWGQETQYF. CDR3 nucleotides: TGTGCCAGCAGCTGGGGACAAGAGACCCAGTACTTC.

The chain carries TRBV11-3 and TRBJ2-1; D is possibly TRBD1 or TRBD2 (6 bases each). This CDR3 has 14 residues. In germline, CDR1 is SGHNT, CDR2 YENEEA. Trimming removed 2 bases at V and 8 bases at J, with 13 bases between. The DNA of the CDR3 is TGTGCCAGCAGCTTATCCCGGGGGCTCGATGAGCAGTTCTTC. Encoded protein: CASSLSRGLDEQFF.

The chain recombines TRBV5-8 with TRBJ1-1; 8 positions agree with TRBD1. Germline V gene data show CDR1 as SGHTS and CDR2 as YDEGEE. V shed 3 bases, J shed 1 base, and the junction held 11 bases outside the gene matches. The CDR3 runs to 17 residues. The CDR3 nucleotides read TGTGCCAGCAGCTCGGACAGGGTGGGGATCAGGAACACTGAAGCTTTCTTT. It specifies CASSSDRVGIRNTEAFF.

The V and J genes are TRBV4-1 and TRBJ1-3; the match to TRBD1 covers 8 bases. The CDR3 covers 17 residues. Germline V lookup: CDR1 MGHRA, CDR2 YSYEKL. With 4 bases clipped from V and 4 bases from J, the junction kept 12 bases outside the gene matches. The CDR3: CASSPSPTGGRGNTIYF. In DNA, the CDR3 is TGCGCCAGCAGCCCCAGCCCAACAGGGGGAAGGGGAAACACCATATATTTT.